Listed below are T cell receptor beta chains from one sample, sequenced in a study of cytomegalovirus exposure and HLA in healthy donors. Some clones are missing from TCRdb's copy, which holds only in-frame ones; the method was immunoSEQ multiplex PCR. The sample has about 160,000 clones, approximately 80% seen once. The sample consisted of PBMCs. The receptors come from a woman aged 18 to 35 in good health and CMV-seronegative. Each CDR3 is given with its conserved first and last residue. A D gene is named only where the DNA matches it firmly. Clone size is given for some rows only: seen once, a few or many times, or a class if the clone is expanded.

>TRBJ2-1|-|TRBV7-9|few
CASSHIRVAGNEQFF
TGTGCCAGCAGCCACATCCGGGTTGCTGGGAATGAGCAGTTCTTC
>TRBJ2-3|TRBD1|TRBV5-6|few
CASIGAGQGVFLDTQYF
TGTGCCAGCATCGGAGCTGGCCAGGGGGTCTTCTTAGATACGCAGTATTTT
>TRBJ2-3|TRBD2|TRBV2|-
CAGRLAGGLASTDTQYF
TGTGCCGGCCGACTAGCGGGGGGACTGGCTAGCACAGATACGCAGTATTTT
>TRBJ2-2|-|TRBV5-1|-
CASSLFPKSGHKNTGELFF
TGCGCCAGCAGCCTATTTCCGAAATCTGGACACAAGAACACCGGGGAGCTGTTTTTT
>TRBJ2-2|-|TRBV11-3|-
CASSLEGQTTGELFF
TGTGCCAGCAGCTTAGAAGGACAGACCACCGGGGAGCTGTTTTTT
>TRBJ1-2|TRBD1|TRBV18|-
CASSQRQGDHYGYTF
TGTGCCAGCTCACAAAGACAGGGTGATCATTATGGCTACACCTTC
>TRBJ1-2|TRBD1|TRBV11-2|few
CASSLERTGGSGYTF
TGTGCCAGCAGCTTAGAGAGGACAGGGGGCAGTGGCTACACCTTC
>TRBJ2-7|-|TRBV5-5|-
CASSLDVTVTYEQYF
TGTGCCAGCAGCTTGGATGTGACAGTGACCTACGAGCAGTACTTC
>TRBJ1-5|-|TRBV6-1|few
CASSPGGSNQPQHF
TGTGCCAGCAGTCCAGGAGGGAGTAATCAGCCCCAGCATTTT
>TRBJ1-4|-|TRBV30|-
CAWSVGAGPNEKLFF
TGTGCCTGGAGTGTTGGGGCAGGTCCTAATGAAAAACTGTTTTTT
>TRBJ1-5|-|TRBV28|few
CASSTSGIGNQPQHF
TGTGCCAGCAGTACCTCAGGGATAGGCAATCAGCCCCAGCATTTT
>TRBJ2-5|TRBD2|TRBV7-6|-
CASSLEETSGGPKDQETQYF
TGTGCCAGCAGCTTAGAGGAGACTAGCGGGGGCCCTAAAGACCAAGAGACCCAGTACTTC
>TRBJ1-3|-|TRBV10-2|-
CASSESGSDSGNTIYF
TGCGCCAGCAGTGAGTCGGGGAGCGACTCTGGAAACACCATATATTTT
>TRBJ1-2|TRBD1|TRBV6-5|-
CASSYAGQGTDGYTF
TGTGCCAGCAGTTACGCTGGACAGGGCACAGACGGCTACACCTTC
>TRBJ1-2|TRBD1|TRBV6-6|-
CASSYSGQTYGYTF
TGTGCCAGCAGTTACTCGGGACAGACTTATGGCTACACCTTC
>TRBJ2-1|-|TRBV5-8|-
CASSYYFRGNEQFF
TGTGCCAGCAGCTATTATTTTCGGGGTAATGAGCAGTTCTTC
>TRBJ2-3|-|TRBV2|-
CASREDSTDTQYF
TGTGCCAGCAGGGAGGACAGCACAGATACGCAGTATTTT
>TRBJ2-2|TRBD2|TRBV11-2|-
CASSASLAGENTGELFF
TGTGCCAGCAGCGCCTCACTAGCGGGAGAGAACACCGGGGAGCTGTTTTTT
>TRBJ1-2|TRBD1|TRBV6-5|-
CASSKGGQGAGGYTF
TGTGCCAGCAGTAAGGGGGGACAGGGGGCAGGAGGCTACACCTTC
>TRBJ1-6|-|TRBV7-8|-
CASSLISVSSPLHF
TGTGCCAGCAGCTTAATTTCCGTATCCTCACCCCTCCACTTT
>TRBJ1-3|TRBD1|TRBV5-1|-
CASSLGDRRSGNTIYF
TGCGCCAGCAGCCTGGGGGACAGACGCTCTGGAAACACCATATATTTT
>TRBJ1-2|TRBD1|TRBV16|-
CASSQGIYRGSQGYGYTF
TGTGCCAGCAGCCAAGGGATTTACAGGGGATCTCAGGGGTATGGCTACACCTTC
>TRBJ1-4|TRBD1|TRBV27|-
CASSEGQGYEKLFF
TGTGCCAGCAGTGAGGGACAGGGGTACGAAAAACTGTTTTTT
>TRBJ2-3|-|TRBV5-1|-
CASSRDYTQYF
TGCGCCAGCAGCCGGGATTATACGCAGTATTTT
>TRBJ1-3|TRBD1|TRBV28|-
CASTRQGYGNTIYF
TGTGCCAGCACCCGACAGGGATATGGAAACACCATATATTTT
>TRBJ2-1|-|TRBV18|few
CASSPLGGQSYNEQFF
TGTGCCAGCTCACCGCTCGGGGGGCAAAGCTACAATGAGCAGTTCTTC
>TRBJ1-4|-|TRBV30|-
CAWSARGRTNEKLFF
TGTGCCTGGAGTGCAAGAGGTCGGACTAATGAAAAACTGTTTTTT
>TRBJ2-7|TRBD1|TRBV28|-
CASNGFPGTGVYEQYF
TGTGCCAGCAACGGCTTCCCCGGGACAGGGGTCTACGAGCAGTACTTC
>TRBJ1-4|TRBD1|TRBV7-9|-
CASSYPVRGLEGEKLFF
TGTGCCAGCAGCTATCCGGTTAGGGGGCTCGAGGGTGAAAAACTGTTTTTT
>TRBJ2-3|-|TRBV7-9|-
CSSSWGMGLGDTQYF
TGTTCCAGCAGCTGGGGGATGGGACTTGGAGATACGCAGTATTTT
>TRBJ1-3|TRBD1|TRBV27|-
CASSAQGVLAGNTIYF
TGTGCCAGCAGTGCCCAGGGGGTACTAGCTGGAAACACCATATATTTT
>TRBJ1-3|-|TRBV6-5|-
CASSYWPGNTIYF
TGTGCCAGCAGTTACTGGCCTGGAAACACCATATATTTT
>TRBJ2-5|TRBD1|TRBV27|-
CASGTARWETQYF
TGTGCCAGCGGGACAGCGCGTTGGGAGACCCAGTACTTC
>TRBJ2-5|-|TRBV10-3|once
CAIAPRGETQYF
TGTGCCATCGCGCCGCGGGGAGAGACCCAGTACTTC
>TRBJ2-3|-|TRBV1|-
CTSSRPAGVTDTQYF
TGCACCAGCAGCCGGCCAGCGGGGGTAACAGATACGCAGTATTTT
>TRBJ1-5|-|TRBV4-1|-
CASSQDWSGKSQPQHF
TGCGCCAGCAGCCAAGATTGGTCAGGGAAGAGTCAGCCCCAGCATTTT
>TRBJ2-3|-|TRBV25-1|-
CASTPQGGTDTQYF
TGTGCCAGCACCCCCCAGGGCGGCACAGATACGCAGTATTTT
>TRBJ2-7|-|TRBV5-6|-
CASSLVRGTYEQYF
TGTGCCAGCAGCTTGGTGAGGGGGACCTACGAGCAGTACTTC
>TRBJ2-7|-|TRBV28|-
CASTPDSLSYEQYF
TGTGCCAGCACCCCGGACAGCCTCTCCTACGAGCAGTACTTC
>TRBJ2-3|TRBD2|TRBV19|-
CASSIWLAGGEDTQYF
TGTGCCAGTAGTATATGGCTAGCGGGGGGAGAGGATACGCAGTATTTT
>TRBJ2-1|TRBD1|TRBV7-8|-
CASSPEDRGHEQFF
TGTGCCAGCAGCCCCGAAGACAGGGGCCATGAGCAGTTCTTC
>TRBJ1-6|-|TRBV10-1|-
CASSVLRASPLHF
TGCGCCAGCAGTGTCCTCAGGGCTTCGCCCCTCCACTTT
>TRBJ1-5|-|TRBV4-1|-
CASSQGADSVSNQPQHF
TGCGCCAGCAGCCAAGGAGCGGACAGCGTTAGCAATCAGCCCCAGCATTTT
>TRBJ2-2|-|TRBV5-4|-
CASSTGSGTGELFF
TGTGCCAGCAGCACAGGGTCGGGCACCGGGGAGCTGTTTTTT
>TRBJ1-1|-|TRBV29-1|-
CSVDPRNPNTEAFF
TGCAGCGTTGACCCGAGGAACCCGAACACTGAAGCTTTCTTT
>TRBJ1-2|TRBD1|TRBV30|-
CAWRPRDRDYGYTF
TGTGCCTGGAGACCCCGGGACAGGGACTATGGCTACACCTTC
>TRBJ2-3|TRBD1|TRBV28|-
CASTGTVGTDTQYF
TGTGCCAGCACCGGGACAGTCGGTACAGATACGCAGTATTTT
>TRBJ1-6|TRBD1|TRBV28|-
CASRPGQGAQGNSPLHF
TGTGCCAGCAGGCCGGGACAGGGGGCGCAGGGCAATTCACCCCTCCACTTT
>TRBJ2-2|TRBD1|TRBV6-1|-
CASRTGGNTGELFF
TGTGCCAGCAGGACAGGGGGAAACACCGGGGAGCTGTTTTTT
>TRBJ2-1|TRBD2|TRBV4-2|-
CASSPGASGGREQFF
TGTGCCAGCAGCCCGGGGGCTAGCGGGGGTAGGGAGCAGTTCTTC
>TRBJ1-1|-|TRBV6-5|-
CASSYNVGAVGTEAFF
TGTGCCAGCAGTTACAATGTGGGGGCGGTGGGGACTGAAGCTTTCTTT
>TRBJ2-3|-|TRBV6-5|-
CASSYSEVPGTDTQYF
TGTGCCAGCAGTTACTCGGAGGTCCCGGGTACAGATACGCAGTATTTT
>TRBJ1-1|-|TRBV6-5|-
CASSYFGGTANTEAFF
TGTGCCAGCAGTTACTTTGGAGGGACCGCAAACACTGAAGCTTTCTTT
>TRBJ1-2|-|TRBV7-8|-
CASSFHLPVEGYTF
TGTGCCAGCAGCTTCCACCTACCCGTAGAGGGCTACACCTTC
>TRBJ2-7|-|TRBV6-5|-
CASSYSPKSSYEQYF
TGTGCCAGCAGTTACTCGCCGAAGAGCTCCTACGAGCAGTACTTC
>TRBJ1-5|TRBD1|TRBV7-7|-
CASETSRDRVEQPQHF
TGTGCTAGCGAAACGTCCCGGGACAGGGTTGAGCAGCCCCAGCATTTT
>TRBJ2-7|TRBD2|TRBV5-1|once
CASSLAGGAGAYEQYF
TGCGCCAGCAGCTTGGCTGGCGGAGCGGGGGCCTACGAGCAGTACTTC
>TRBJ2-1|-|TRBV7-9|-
CSSSLPAGEQFF
TGTTCCAGCAGCTTGCCAGCGGGTGAGCAGTTCTTC
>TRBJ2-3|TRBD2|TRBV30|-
CACQPRRLAGADTQYF
TGTGCCTGCCAACCCAGGAGACTAGCGGGGGCAGATACGCAGTATTTT